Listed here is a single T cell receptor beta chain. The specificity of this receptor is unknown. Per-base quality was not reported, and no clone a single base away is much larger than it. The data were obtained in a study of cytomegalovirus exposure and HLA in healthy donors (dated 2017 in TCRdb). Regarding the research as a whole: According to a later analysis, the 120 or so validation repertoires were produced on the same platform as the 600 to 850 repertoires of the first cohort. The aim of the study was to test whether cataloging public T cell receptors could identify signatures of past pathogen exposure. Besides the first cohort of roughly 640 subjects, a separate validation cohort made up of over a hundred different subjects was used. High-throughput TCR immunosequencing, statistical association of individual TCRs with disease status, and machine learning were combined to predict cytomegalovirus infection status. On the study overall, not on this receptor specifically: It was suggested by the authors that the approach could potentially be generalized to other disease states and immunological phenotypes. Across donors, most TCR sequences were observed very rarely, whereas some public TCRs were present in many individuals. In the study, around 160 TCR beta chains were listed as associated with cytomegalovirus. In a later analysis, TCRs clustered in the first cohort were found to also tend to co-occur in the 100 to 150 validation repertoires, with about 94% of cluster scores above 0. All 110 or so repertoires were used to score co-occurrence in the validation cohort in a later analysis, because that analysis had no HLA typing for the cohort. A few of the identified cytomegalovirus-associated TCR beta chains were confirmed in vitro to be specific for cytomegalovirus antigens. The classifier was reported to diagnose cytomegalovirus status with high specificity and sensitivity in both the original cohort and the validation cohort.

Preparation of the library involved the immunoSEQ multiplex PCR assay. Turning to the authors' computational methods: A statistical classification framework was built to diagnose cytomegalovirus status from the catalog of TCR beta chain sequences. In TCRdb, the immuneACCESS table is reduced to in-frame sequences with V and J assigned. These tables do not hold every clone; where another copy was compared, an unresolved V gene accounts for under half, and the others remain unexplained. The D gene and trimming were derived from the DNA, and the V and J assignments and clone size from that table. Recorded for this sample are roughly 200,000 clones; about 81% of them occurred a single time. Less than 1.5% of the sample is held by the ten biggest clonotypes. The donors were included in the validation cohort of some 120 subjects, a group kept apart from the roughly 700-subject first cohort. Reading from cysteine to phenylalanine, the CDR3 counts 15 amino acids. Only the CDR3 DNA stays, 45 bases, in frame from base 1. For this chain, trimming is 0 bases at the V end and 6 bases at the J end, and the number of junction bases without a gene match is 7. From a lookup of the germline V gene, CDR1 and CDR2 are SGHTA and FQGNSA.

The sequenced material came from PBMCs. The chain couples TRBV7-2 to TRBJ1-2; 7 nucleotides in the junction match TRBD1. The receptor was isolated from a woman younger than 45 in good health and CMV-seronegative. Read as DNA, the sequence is TGTGCCAGCAGCTTAGCGGTCATTACAGGGGATGGCTACACCTTC. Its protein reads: CASSLAVITGDGYTF.